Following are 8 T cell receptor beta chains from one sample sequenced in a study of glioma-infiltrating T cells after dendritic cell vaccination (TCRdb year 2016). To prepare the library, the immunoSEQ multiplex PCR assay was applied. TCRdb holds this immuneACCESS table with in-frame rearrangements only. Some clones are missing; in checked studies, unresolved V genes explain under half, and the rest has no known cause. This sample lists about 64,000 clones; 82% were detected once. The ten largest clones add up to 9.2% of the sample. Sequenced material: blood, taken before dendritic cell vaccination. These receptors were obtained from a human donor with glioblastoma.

The CDR3 region is CASSPLAGVPGGELFF. In nucleotides, the CDR3 is TGTGCCAGCAGCCCACTAGCGGGGGTCCCGGGCGGGGAGCTGTTTTTT. The chain carries TRBV4-2 and TRBJ2-2, with 11 bases matching TRBD2. The CDR3 loop spans 16 amino acids. CDR1 is LGHNA, CDR2 YNFKEQ, per germline. Trimming at V came to 4 bases and at J to 7 bases, leaving 8 bases not matched to a gene.

The CDR3 loop reads CASSVGRGATQHF. In DNA form, the CDR3 reads TGCGCCAGCAGTGTAGGTCGCGGCGCGACCCAGCATTTT. The genes are TRBV10-1 and TRBJ1-5, with D unclear. Germline CDR1 WNHNN, CDR2 SYGVQD (reference sequence). The CDR3 length is 13 residues. V was clipped by 4 bases and J by 11 bases, with 15 bases between them.

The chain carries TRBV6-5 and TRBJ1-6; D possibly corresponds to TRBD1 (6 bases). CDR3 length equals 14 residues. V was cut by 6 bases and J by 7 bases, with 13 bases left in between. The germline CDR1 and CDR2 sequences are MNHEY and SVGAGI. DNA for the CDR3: TGTGCCAGCAGCCCCGGCAGGGGCAATTCACCCCTCCACTTT. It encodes CASSPGRGNSPLHF.

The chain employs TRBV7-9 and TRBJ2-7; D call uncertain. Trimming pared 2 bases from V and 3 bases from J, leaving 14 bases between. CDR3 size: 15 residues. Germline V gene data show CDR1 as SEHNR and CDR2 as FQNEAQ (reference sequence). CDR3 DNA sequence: TGTGCCAGCAGCTTAATACGGGTTTCCCTCTACGAGCAGTACTTC. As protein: CASSLIRVSLYEQYF.

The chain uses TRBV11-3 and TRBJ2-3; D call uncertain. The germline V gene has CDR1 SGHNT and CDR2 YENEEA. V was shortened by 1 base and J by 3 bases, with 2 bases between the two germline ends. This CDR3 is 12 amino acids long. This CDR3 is CASSLATDTQYF. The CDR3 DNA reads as TGTGCCAGCAGCTTAGCGACAGATACGCAGTATTTT.

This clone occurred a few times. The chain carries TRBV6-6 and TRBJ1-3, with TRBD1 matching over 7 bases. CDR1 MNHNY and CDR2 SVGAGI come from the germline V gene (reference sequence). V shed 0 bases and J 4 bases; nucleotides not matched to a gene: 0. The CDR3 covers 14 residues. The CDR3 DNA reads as TGTGCCAGCAGTTACTCGGACAGGGGAAACACCATATATTTT. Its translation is CASSYSDRGNTIYF.

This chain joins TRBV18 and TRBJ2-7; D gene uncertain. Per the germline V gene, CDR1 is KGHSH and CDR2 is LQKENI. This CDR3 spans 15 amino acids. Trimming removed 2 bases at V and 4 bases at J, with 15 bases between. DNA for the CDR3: TGTGCCAGCTCACCAGGCGGTTCAGCACCTTACGAGCAGTACTTC. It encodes CASSPGGSAPYEQYF. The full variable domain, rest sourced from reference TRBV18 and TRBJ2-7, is NAGVMQNPRHLVRRRGQEARLRCSPMKGHSHVYWYRQLPEEGLKFMVYLQKENIIDESGMPKERFSAEFPKEGPSILRIQQVVRGDSAAYFCASSPGGSAPYEQYFGPGTRLTVT.

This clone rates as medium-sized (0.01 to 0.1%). CDR3 sequence (DNA): TGTGCCAGCAGAGTACCCAGGGGTTCCCGTGAAGCTTTCTTT. This codes for CASRVPRGSREAFF. The chain combines TRBV2 with TRBJ1-1; the D gene is possibly TRBD1 (6 bases). The CDR3 loop spans 14 amino acids. V gave up 6 bases and J gave up 7 bases, with 18 bases separating them. CDR1 SNHLY and CDR2 FYNNEI come from the germline V gene.